This T cell receptor (beta chain) came from a study of blood T cell repertoires in COVID-19. Only in-frame clones appear in the TCRdb table, and some are missing; sequencing was by immunoSEQ multiplex PCR. Found here are over 150,000 clones, 84% of them singletons; the top ten hold under 13%. CDR1 and CDR2 (germline): SGHNT, YYREEE (reference sequence). The CDR3 totals 14 residues. Trimming took 5 bases from V and 11 from J; bases not matched to a gene: 8. This clonotype originated in a man in his 70s with active or convalescent COVID-19. The chain is built from TRBV5-4 and TRBJ2-6; 9 bases are shared with TRBD1. The sample comprised peripheral blood. CDR3 loop: CASRDRGSEDVLTF. The CDR3 region has the DNA TGTGCCAGCAGGGACAGGGGATCGGAAGACGTCCTGACTTTC. Full variable domain (missing parts from reference TRBV5-4 and TRBJ2-6): ETGVTQSPTHLIKTRGQQVTLRCSSQSGHNTVSWYQQALGQGPQFIFQYYREEENGRGNFPPRFSGLQFPNYSSELNVNALELDDSALYLCASRDRGSEDVLTFGAGSRLTVL.